A selection of T cell receptor beta chains follows, all from one sample in a study of control samples from healthy donors and cancer patients. The protocol was immunoSEQ multiplex PCR, while the TCRdb copy is restricted to in-frame clones and leaves out a portion. The data hold 40,000 to 55,000 clones, with 85% to 95% observed a single time. Sequencing input: PBMCs. These receptor sequences come from a woman aged 40 to 50 with head and neck cancer. The CDR3 runs from the conserved cysteine through the conserved F or W. D genes are given only for firm matches. Part of the rows lack a size; the others show once, few, many or a class for expanded clones.

cdr3_nt,cdr3_aa,clone_size,d_call,v_call,j_call
TGTGCCAGCAGTTACCGCCTAACAGGGACGAACACTGAAGCTTTCTTT,CASSYRLTGTNTEAFF,-,-,TRBV6-5,TRBJ1-1
TGTGCCAGCTCACATCCGGGACAGGGGCGCGAAAAACTGTTTTTT,CASSHPGQGREKLFF,-,TRBD1,TRBV18,TRBJ1-4
TGTGCCAGCAGCCTAGACTACGGGGCCTCGCTTGGGCAGTTCTTC,CASSLDYGASLGQFF,-,-,TRBV3-1/TRBV3-2,TRBJ2-1
TGTGCCGGCGAGGACCTCCTCTTT,CAGEDLLF,-,-,TRBV7-9,TRBJ1-3
TGTGCCAGTAGTATTGGCCCGGCTGAAGCTTTCTTT,CASSIGPAEAFF,once,-,TRBV19,TRBJ1-1
TGTGCCAGCAGCCCTGGCCAGGGCCTTGCGGAGACCCAGTACTTC,CASSPGQGLAETQYF,-,-,TRBV9,TRBJ2-5
TGTGCCAGCAGCAATTTACTAGCGGGACTTAATGAGCAGTTCTTC,CASSNLLAGLNEQFF,-,TRBD2,TRBV6-6,TRBJ2-1
TGTGCCAGCAGTTTCCTAAACACCGGGGAGCTGTTTTTT,CASSFLNTGELFF,-,-,TRBV6-2/TRBV6-3,TRBJ2-2
TGTGCTAGTGGTTTGGTAATTGGGACAGGGTTGAACACTGAAGCTTTCTTT,CASGLVIGTGLNTEAFF,-,TRBD1,TRBV12-5,TRBJ1-1
TGTGCCAGCAGCTTAGGCGGGGACGTAGACTCCTACGAGCAGTACTTC,CASSLGGDVDSYEQYF,-,-,TRBV13,TRBJ2-7
TGTGCCAGCAGCGGCGGAGGGGGGCCAGGGGAGACCCAGTACTTC,CASSGGGGPGETQYF,-,-,TRBV5-4,TRBJ2-5
TGTGCCAGCAGTCCGGTACCTCCATTGGGCACTGAAGCTTTCTTT,CASSPVPPLGTEAFF,-,-,TRBV6-5,TRBJ1-1
TGCGCCAGCAGCCCAACGGAAGGAGGGGGTGGCAATCAGCCCCAGCATTTT,CASSPTEGGGGNQPQHF,-,-,TRBV5-1,TRBJ1-5
TGTGCCTGGAACTTTTACCGGACTAGCGGGACTAACACCGGGGAGCTGTTTTTT,CAWNFYRTSGTNTGELFF,-,TRBD2,TRBV30,TRBJ2-2
TGTGCCAGTAACTCTCCTCCAACCTACGAGCAGTACTTC,CASNSPPTYEQYF,-,-,TRBV19,TRBJ2-7
TGTGCCAGCAGCGGTGGGGCCAGCTCCTACAATGAGCAGTTCTTC,CASSGGASSYNEQFF,-,-,TRBV9,TRBJ2-1
TGTGCCAGCAGCCAGGGAGGGCAGGGTGGCTACACCTTC,CASSQGGQGGYTF,-,-,TRBV3-1/TRBV3-2,TRBJ1-2
TGTGCCAGCAGCTTGAAAGCTCACAGGGAGGACGGTACTAACTATGGCTACACCTTC,CASSLKAHREDGTNYGYTF,-,-,TRBV7-8,TRBJ1-2
TGTGCCAGCAAGGCCGGGACTAGAGGAAATGAGCAGTTCTTC,CASKAGTRGNEQFF,-,TRBD2,TRBV6-5,TRBJ2-1
TGTGCCAGCAGCTTAGCATCTGGAGGGGGGGACAATGAGCAGTTCTTC,CASSLASGGGDNEQFF,-,-,TRBV7-9,TRBJ2-1
TGTGCCAGCAGTGCTGAAAGCGGGAGGTCAGGGGGGAATGAGCAGTTCTTC,CASSAESGRSGGNEQFF,-,TRBD2,TRBV25-1,TRBJ2-1
TGTGCCAGCAGCTTACGTGGGGGAGATACGCAGTATTTT,CASSLRGGDTQYF,-,-,TRBV7-9,TRBJ2-3
TGTGCCAGCAGGGGACCCCAGGGGGCCTATGGCTACACCTTC,CASRGPQGAYGYTF,-,TRBD1,TRBV6-5,TRBJ1-2
TGTGCCAGCAGCCCAGGACTGGAATCCTACGAGCAGTACTTC,CASSPGLESYEQYF,-,-,TRBV11-3,TRBJ2-7
TGCGCCAGCGCCCTGGGAATCAATCAGCCCCAGCATTTT,CASALGINQPQHF,-,-,TRBV5-1,TRBJ1-5
TGTGCCAGCAGCCCGGAAACCCGCTATGGCTACACCTTC,CASSPETRYGYTF,-,-,TRBV28,TRBJ1-2
TGTGCCAGCAGCTTTGGGGCCGGGACAGGGATTTGGGAGACCCAGTACTTC,CASSFGAGTGIWETQYF,-,TRBD1,TRBV7-6,TRBJ2-5
TGTGCCACCAGTGATAGTCAGGGATCCGGGGAGCTGTTTTTT,CATSDSQGSGELFF,-,-,TRBV24-1,TRBJ2-2
TGTGCCAGCAGCTTGGGGGACGAGCAGTACTTC,CASSLGDEQYF,-,-,TRBV5-6,TRBJ2-7
TGTGCCAGCAGCTTGGGTGGCCTGGTGAACACTGAAGCTTTCTTT,CASSLGGLVNTEAFF,-,-,TRBV5-5,TRBJ1-1
TGTGCCAGCAGCCAAGACCCGGTTAGCGGGGGGGCCCGTACGCAGTATTTT,CASSQDPVSGGARTQYF,-,TRBD2,TRBV4-2,TRBJ2-3
TGCGCCAGCAGCCCTCAGGGGCCTGGGGCAGATACGCAGTATTTT,CASSPQGPGADTQYF,-,-,TRBV4-1,TRBJ2-3
TGTGCCAGCAGTTTAAGCGGGGTAAGCTCCTACAATGAGCAGTTCTTC,CASSLSGVSSYNEQFF,once,TRBD2,TRBV27,TRBJ2-1
TGCGCCAGCAGCATACGACCGGCCCCGAACACTGAAGCTTTCTTT,CASSIRPAPNTEAFF,-,-,TRBV5-1,TRBJ1-1
TGCGCCAGCAGCCCGACGACAGGGTCGGGCCTCTACGAGCAGTACTTC,CASSPTTGSGLYEQYF,-,TRBD1,TRBV5-1,TRBJ2-7
TGTGCCAGCAGCTTGGGTGTATCCTATAATTCACCCCTCCACTTT,CASSLGVSYNSPLHF,-,-,TRBV5-6,TRBJ1-6
TGTGCCAGCAGTCAAAAGAGACAGGAGTCCTACGAGCAGTACTTC,CASSQKRQESYEQYF,-,-,TRBV28,TRBJ2-7
TGTGCCAGCAGCTTAGACCGACTGAACAATGAGCAGTTCTTC,CASSLDRLNNEQFF,-,-,TRBV11-2,TRBJ2-1
TGTGCCAGCGGGGCGGGACTGTGGAGCATTCAGTACTTC,CASGAGLWSIQYF,-,-,TRBV6-5,TRBJ2-4
TGTGCCAGCAGTTCCAGGGGGGGTAACGAAAAACTGTTTTTT,CASSSRGGNEKLFF,-,TRBD1,TRBV6-5,TRBJ1-4
TGTGCCACCAGTGATCGACTTGGCGAGCAGTACTTC,CATSDRLGEQYF,-,-,TRBV24-1,TRBJ2-7
TGTGCCAGCAGTCGCGGGACAGATGGTGGCTACACCTTC,CASSRGTDGGYTF,-,TRBD1,TRBV6-5,TRBJ1-2